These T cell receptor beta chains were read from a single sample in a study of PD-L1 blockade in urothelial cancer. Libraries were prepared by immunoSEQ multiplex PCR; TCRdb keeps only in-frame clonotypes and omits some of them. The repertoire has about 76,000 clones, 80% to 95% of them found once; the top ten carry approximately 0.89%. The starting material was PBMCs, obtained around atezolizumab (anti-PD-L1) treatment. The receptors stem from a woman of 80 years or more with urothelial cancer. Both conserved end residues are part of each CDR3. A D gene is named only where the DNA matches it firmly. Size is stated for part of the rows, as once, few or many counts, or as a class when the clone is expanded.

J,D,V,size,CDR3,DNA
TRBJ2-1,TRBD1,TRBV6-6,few,CASRDLKGTADEQFF,TGTGCCAGCAGGGACCTGAAGGGGACAGCTGATGAGCAGTTCTTC
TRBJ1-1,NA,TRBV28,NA,CASRPYRANTEAFF,TGTGCCAGCAGACCTTACAGGGCGAACACTGAAGCTTTCTTT
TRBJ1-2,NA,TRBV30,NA,CAWSWQNYGYTF,TGTGCCTGGAGTTGGCAGAACTATGGCTACACCTTC
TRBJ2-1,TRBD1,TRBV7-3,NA,CASSSMGWGQGTYNEQFF,TGTGCCAGCAGCTCGATGGGTTGGGGACAGGGCACCTACAATGAGCAGTTCTTC
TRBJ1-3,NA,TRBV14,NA,CASSQVSGLSGNTIYF,TGTGCCAGCAGCCAAGTCTCAGGCCTCTCTGGAAACACCATATATTTT
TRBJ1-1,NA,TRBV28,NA,CAVEGGNTEAFF,TGTGCCGTAGAAGGGGGGAACACTGAAGCTTTCTTT
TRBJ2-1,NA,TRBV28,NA,CASSLDRGGLGEQFF,TGTGCCAGCAGTTTAGACAGGGGAGGGTTGGGTGAGCAGTTCTTC
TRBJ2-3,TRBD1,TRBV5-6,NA,CASSFRTGGTDTQYF,TGTGCCAGCAGCTTCCGGACAGGGGGCACAGATACGCAGTATTTT
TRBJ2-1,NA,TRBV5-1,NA,CASRLGPLDRSSYNEQFF,TGCGCCAGCAGGCTGGGCCCCCTGGATCGAAGCTCCTACAATGAGCAGTTCTTC
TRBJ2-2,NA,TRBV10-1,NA,CASSEQAGRTGELFF,TGCGCCAGCAGTGAGCAGGCGGGAAGGACCGGGGAGCTGTTTTTT
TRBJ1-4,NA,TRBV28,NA,CASSFLGAATNEKLFF,TGTGCCAGCAGTTTTCTTGGGGCAGCAACTAATGAAAAACTGTTTTTT
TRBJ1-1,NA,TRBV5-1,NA,CASSYMGGGSEAFF,TGCGCCAGCAGCTATATGGGGGGCGGGAGCGAAGCTTTCTTT
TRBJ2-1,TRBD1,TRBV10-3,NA,CATRDRGQYNEQFF,TGTGCCACCAGAGACAGGGGGCAATACAATGAGCAGTTCTTC
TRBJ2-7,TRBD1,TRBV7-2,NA,CASSPGGYEQYF,TGTGCCAGCAGCCCAGGGGGCTACGAGCAGTACTTC
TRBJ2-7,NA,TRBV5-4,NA,CASSLREAEQYF,TGTGCCAGCAGCTTGAGGGAGGCCGAGCAGTACTTC
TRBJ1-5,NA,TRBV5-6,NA,CASSLGRGLNQPQHF,TGTGCCAGCAGCTTGGGCAGGGGCCTAAATCAGCCCCAGCATTTT
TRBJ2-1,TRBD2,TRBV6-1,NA,CASSEAGLAAYNEQFF,TGTGCCAGCAGTGAAGCGGGGCTAGCGGCTTACAATGAGCAGTTCTTC
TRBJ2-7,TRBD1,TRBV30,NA,CAWNRRGGRSYEQYF,TGTGCCTGGAACCGGCGAGGGGGCCGATCCTACGAGCAGTACTTC
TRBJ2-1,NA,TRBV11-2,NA,CASSLDGDSYNEQFF,TGTGCCAGCAGCTTAGACGGGGACTCCTACAATGAGCAGTTCTTC
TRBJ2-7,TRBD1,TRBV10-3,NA,CAISSGQGTYEQYF,TGTGCCATCAGCTCGGGACAGGGTACCTACGAGCAGTACTTC
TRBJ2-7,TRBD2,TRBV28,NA,CASRQLAASYEQYF,TGTGCCAGCCGTCAACTAGCGGCTTCCTACGAGCAGTACTTC
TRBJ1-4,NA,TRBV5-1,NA,CASSLGGQGSEKLFF,TGCGCCAGCAGCTTGGGAGGCCAGGGAAGTGAAAAACTGTTTTTT
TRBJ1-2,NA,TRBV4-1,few,CASSRDRGRGYTF,TGCGCCAGCAGCCGAGACCGGGGTCGAGGCTACACCTTC
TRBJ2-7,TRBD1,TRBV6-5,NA,CASSSRDRGLYEQYF,TGTGCCAGCAGTTCCCGGGACAGGGGGCTCTACGAGCAGTACTTC
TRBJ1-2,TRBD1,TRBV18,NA,CASSRDRADYGYTF,TGTGCCAGCTCGCGGGACAGGGCAGACTATGGCTACACCTTC
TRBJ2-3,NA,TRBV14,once,CASSQDRTDTQYF,TGTGCCAGCAGCCAAGATCGGACAGATACGCAGTATTTT
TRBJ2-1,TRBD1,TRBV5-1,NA,CASSLELGTEGEQFF,TGCGCCAGCAGCCTGGAGTTGGGGACAGAGGGTGAGCAGTTCTTC
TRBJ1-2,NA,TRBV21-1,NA,CASIQVGTPYGYTF,TGTGCCAGCATCCAAGTTGGGACACCGTATGGCTACACCTTC
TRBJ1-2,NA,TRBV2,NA,CASTFPGIGDYGYTF,TGTGCCAGCACCTTCCCAGGGATAGGAGACTATGGCTACACCTTC
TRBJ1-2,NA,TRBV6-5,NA,CASRSGQGYYGYTF,TGTGCCAGTCGGTCGGGACAAGGGTACTATGGCTACACCTTC
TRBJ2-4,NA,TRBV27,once,CASSSKNIQYF,TGTGCCAGCAGTTCGAAAAACATTCAGTACTTC
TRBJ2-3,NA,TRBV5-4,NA,CASSLDREGTDTQYF,TGTGCCAGCAGCTTGGATCGGGAAGGCACAGATACGCAGTATTTT
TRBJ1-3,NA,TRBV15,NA,CATDRSGNTIYF,TGTGCCACCGACAGATCTGGAAACACCATATATTTT
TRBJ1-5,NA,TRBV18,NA,CASSPPGQPQHF,TGTGCCAGCTCACCACCCGGTCAGCCCCAGCATTTT
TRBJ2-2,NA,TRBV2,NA,CASRSEPNTGELFF,TGTGCCAGCCGTAGCGAACCGAACACCGGGGAGCTGTTTTTT
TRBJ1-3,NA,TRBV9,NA,CASSVRRDSGNTIYF,TGTGCCAGCAGCGTAAGACGGGACTCTGGAAACACCATATATTTT
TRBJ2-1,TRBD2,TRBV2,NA,CASRGTSGSHNEQFF,TGTGCCAGCAGGGGGACTAGCGGGAGCCACAATGAGCAGTTCTTC
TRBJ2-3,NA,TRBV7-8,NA,CALGQGRTDTQYF,TGTGCCCTCGGGCAGGGGCGCACAGATACGCAGTATTTT
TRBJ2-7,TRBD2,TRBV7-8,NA,CASSSPIGRSYEQYF,TGTGCCAGCAGTTCCCCGATCGGGAGGTCCTACGAGCAGTACTTC
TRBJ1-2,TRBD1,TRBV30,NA,CASHRDRAQPSYGYTF,TGTGCCTCCCACCGGGACAGGGCGCAACCCAGCTATGGCTACACCTTC
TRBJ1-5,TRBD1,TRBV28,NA,CASRSLGTGGFQPQHF,TGTGCCAGCAGGTCCCTCGGGACAGGGGGTTTTCAGCCCCAGCATTTT
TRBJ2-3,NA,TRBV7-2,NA,CASSLPFTDTQYF,TGTGCCAGCAGCTTACCATTCACAGATACGCAGTATTTT
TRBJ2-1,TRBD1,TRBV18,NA,CAGIGTGGYNEQFF,TGTGCCGGCATCGGGACAGGGGGCTACAATGAGCAGTTCTTC
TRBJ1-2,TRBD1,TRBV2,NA,CASSEDRGYTF,TGTGCCAGCAGTGAGGACAGGGGATACACCTTC
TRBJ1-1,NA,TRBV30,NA,CAWRGGAAFF,TGTGCCTGGCGAGGGGGGGCGGCTTTCTTT
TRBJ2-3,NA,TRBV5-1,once,CASSLGGYSTDTQYF,TGCGCCAGCTCCCTAGGCGGCTACAGCACAGATACGCAGTATTTT
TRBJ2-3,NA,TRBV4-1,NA,CASSQSRSGPGTDTQYF,TGCGCCAGCAGCCAGAGTCGTAGCGGACCCGGCACAGATACGCAGTATTTT
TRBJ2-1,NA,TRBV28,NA,CASSLADGGLPGGGSYNEQFF,TGTGCCAGCAGTTTGGCGGACGGGGGCTTACCAGGGGGTGGCTCCTACAATGAGCAGTTCTTC
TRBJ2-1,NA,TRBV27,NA,CASSFTSLGLLSSYNEQFF,TGTGCCAGCAGTTTCACCTCGCTGGGACTCCTAAGCTCCTACAATGAGCAGTTCTTC
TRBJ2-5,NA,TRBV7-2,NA,CASSLAAGEWETQYF,TGTGCCAGCAGCTTAGCGGCAGGGGAGTGGGAGACCCAGTACTTC
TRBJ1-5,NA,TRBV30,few,CAWSVQDNQPQHF,TGTGCCTGGAGTGTACAGGACAATCAGCCCCAGCATTTT
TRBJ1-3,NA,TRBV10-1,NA,CASSLDTRSGNTIYF,TGCGCCAGCAGCTTGGACACCCGCTCTGGAAACACCATATATTTT
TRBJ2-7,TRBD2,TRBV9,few,CASSVEAGPYEQYF,TGTGCCAGCAGCGTAGAAGCGGGGCCCTACGAGCAGTACTTC